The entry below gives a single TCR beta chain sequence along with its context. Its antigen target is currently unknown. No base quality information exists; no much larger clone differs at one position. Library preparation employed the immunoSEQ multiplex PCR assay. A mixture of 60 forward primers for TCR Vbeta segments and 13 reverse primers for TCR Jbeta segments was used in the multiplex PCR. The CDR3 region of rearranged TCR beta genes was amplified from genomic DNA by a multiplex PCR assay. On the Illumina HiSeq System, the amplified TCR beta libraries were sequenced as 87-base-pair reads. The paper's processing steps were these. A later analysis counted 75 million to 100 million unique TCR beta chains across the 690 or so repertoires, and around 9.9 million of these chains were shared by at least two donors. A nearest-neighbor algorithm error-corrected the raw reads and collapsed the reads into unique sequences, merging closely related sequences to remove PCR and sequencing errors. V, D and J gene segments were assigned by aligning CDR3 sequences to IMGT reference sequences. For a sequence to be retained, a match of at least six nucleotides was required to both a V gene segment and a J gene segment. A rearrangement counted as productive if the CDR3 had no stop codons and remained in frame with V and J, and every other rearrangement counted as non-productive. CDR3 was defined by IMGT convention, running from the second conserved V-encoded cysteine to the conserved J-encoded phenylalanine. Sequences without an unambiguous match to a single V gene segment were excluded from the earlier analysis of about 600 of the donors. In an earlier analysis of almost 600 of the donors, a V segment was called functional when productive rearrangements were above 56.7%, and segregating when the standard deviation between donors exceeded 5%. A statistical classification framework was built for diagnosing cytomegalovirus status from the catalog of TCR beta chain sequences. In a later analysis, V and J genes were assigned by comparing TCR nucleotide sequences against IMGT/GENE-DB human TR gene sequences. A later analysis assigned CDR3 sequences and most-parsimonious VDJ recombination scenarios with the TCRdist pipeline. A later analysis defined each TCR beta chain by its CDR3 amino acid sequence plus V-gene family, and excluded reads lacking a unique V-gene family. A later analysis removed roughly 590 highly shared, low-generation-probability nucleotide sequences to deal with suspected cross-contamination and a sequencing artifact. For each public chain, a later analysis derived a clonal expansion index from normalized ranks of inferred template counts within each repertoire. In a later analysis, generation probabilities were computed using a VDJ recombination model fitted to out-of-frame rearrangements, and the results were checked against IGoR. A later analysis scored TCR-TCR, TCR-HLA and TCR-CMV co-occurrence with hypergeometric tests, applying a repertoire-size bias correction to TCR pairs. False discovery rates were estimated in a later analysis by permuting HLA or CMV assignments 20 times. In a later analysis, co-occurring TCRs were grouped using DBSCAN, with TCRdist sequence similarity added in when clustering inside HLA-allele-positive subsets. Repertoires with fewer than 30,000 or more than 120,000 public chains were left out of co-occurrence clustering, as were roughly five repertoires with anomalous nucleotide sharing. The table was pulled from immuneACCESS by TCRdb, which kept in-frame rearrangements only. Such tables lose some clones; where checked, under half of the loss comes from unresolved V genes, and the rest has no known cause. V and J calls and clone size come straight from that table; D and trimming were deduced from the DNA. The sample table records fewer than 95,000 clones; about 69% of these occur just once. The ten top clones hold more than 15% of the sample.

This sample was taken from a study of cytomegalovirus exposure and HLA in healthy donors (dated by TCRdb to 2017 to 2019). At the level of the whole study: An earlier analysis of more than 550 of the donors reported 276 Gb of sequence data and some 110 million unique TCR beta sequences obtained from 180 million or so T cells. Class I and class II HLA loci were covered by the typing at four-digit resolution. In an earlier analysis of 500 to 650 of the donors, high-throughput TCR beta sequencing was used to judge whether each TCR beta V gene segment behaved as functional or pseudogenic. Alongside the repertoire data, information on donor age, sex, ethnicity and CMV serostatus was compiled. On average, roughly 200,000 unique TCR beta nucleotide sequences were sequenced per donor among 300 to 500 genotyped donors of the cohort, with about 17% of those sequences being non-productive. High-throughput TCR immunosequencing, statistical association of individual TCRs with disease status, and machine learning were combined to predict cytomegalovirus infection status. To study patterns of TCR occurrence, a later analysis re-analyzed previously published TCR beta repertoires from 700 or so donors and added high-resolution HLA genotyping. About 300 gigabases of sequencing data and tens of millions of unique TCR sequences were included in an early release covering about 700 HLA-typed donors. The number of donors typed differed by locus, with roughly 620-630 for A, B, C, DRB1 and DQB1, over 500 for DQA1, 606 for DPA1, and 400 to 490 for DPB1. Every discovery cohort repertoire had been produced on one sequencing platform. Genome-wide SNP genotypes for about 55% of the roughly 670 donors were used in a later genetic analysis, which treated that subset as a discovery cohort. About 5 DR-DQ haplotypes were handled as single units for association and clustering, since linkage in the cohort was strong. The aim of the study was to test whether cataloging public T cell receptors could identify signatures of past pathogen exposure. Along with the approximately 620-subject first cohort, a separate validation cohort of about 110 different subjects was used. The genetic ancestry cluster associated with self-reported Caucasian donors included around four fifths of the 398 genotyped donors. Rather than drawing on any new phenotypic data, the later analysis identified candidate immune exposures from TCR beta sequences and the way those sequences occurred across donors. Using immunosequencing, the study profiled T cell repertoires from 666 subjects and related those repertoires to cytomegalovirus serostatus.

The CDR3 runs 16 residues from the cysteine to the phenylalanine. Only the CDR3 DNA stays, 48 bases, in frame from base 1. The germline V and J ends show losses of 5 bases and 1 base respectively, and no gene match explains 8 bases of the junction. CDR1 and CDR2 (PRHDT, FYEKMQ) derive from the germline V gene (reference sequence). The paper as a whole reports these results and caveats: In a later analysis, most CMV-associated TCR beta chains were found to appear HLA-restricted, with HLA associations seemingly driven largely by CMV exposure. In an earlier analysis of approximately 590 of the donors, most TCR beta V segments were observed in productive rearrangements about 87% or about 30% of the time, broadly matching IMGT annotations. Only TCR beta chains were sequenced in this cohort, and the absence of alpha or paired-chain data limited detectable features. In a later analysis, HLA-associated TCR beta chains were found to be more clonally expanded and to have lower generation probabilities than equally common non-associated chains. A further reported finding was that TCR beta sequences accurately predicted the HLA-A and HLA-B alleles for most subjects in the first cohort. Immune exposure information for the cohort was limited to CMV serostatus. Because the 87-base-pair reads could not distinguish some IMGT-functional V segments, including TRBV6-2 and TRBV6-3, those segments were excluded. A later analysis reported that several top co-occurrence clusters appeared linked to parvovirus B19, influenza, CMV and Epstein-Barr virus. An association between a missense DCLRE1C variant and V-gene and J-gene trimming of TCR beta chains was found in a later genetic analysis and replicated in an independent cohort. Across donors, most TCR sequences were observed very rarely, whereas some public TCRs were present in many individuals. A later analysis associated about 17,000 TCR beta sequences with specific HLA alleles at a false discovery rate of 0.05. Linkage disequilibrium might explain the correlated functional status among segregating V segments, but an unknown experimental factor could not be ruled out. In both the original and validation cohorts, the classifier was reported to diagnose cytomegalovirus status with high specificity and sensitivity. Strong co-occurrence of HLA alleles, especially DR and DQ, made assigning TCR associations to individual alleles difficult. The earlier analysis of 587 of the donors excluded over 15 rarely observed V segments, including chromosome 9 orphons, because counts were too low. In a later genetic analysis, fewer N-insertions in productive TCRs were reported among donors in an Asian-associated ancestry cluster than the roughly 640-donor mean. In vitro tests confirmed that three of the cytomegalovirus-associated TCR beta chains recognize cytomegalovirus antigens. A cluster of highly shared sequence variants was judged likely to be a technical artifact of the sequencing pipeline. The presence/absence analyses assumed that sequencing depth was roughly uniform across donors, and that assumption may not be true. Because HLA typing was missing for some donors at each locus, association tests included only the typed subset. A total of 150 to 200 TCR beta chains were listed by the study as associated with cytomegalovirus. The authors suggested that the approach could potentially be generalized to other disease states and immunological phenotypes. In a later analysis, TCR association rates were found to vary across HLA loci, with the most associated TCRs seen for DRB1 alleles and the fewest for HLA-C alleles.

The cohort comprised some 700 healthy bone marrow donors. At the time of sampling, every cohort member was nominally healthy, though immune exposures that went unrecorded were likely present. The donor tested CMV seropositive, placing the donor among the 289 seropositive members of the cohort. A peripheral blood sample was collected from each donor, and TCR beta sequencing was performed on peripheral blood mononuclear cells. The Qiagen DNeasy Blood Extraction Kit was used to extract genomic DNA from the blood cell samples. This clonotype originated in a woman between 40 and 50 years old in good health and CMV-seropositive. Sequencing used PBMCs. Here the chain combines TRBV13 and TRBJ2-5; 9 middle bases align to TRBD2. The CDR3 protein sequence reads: CASSPKGSGGQETQYF. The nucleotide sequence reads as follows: TGTGCCAGCAGCCCCAAGGGTAGCGGGGGCCAAGAGACCCAGTACTTC.